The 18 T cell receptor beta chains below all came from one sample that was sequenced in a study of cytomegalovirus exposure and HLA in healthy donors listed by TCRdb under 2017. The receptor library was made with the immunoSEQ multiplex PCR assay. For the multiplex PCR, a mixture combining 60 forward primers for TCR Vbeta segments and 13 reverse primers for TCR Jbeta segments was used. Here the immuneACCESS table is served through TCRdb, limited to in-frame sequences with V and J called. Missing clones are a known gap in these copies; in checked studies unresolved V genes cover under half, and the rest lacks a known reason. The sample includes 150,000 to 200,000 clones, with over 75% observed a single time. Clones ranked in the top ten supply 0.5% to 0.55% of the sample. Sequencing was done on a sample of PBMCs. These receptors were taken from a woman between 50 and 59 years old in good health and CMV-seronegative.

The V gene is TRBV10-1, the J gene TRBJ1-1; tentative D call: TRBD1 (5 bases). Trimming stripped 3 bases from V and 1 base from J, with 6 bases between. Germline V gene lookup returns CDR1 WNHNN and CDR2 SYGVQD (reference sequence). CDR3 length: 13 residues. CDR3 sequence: CASSEGQNTEAFF. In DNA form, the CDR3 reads TGCGCCAGCAGTGAAGGACAGAACACTGAAGCTTTCTTT.

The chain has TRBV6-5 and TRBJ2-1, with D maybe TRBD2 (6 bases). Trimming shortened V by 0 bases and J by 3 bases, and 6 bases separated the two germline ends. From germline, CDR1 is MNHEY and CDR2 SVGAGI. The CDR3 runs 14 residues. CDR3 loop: CASSYSRDYNEQFF. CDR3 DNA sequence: TGTGCCAGCAGTTACTCGCGGGACTACAATGAGCAGTTCTTC.

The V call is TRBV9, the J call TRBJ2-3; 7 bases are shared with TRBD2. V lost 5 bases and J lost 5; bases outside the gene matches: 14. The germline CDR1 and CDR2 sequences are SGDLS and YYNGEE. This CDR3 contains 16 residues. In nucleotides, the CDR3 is TGTGCCAGCAGTGCCGATGTGGGGGGGGTGGAAGATACGCAGTATTTT. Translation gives CASSADVGGVEDTQYF. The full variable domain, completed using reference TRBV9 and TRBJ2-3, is DSGVTQTPKHLITATGQRVTLRCSPRSGDLSVYWYQQSLDQGLQFLIQYYNGEERAKGNILERFSAQQFPDLHSELNLSSLELGDSALYFCASSADVGGVEDTQYFGPGTRLTVL.

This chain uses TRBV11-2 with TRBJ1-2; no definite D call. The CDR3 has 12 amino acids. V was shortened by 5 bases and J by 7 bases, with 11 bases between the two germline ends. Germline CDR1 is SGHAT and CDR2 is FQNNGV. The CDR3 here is CASSVNYGGYTF. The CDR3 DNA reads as TGTGCCAGCAGCGTAAACTACGGTGGCTACACCTTC.

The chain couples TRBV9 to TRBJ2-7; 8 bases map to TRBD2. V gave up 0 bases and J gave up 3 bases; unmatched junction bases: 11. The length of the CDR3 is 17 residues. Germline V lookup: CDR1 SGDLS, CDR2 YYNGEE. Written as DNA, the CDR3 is TGTGCCAGCAGCGTAGACGCTACTAGCGGTCTCCGCTACGAGCAGTACTTC. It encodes CASSVDATSGLRYEQYF.

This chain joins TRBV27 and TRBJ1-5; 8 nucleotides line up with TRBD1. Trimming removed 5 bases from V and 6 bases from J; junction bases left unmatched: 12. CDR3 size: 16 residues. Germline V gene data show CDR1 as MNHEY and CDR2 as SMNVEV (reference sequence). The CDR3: CASSPPWTGKAQPQHF. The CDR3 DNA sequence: TGTGCCAGCAGTCCACCTTGGACAGGGAAGGCTCAGCCCCAGCATTTT.

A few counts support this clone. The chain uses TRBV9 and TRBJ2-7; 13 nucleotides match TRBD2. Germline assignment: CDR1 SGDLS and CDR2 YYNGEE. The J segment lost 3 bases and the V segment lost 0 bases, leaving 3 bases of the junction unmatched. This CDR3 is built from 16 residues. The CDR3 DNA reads TGTGCCAGCAGCGTAGGGACTAGCGGGAGATACTACGAGCAGTACTTC. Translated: CASSVGTSGRYYEQYF.

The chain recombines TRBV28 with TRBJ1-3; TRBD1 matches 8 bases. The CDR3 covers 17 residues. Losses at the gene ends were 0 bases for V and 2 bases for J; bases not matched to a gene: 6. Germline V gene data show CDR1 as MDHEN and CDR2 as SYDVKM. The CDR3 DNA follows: TGTGCCAGCAGTTTATGGAGGCAGGGGGCTGCTGGAAACACCATATATTTT. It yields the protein CASSLWRQGAAGNTIYF.

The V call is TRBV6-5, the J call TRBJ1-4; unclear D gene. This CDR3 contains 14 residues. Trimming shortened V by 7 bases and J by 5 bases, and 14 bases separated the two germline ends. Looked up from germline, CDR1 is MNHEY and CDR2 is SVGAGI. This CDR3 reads CASKAQEENEKLFF. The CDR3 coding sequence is TGTGCCAGCAAGGCGCAGGAGGAAAATGAAAAACTGTTTTTT.

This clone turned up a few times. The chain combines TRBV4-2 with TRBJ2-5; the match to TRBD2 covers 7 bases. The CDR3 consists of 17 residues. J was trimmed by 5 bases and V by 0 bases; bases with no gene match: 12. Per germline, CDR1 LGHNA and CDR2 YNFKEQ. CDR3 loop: CASSQDFSGRRGETQYF. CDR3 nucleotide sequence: TGTGCCAGCAGCCAAGATTTTTCCGGCAGGCGGGGGGAGACCCAGTACTTC.

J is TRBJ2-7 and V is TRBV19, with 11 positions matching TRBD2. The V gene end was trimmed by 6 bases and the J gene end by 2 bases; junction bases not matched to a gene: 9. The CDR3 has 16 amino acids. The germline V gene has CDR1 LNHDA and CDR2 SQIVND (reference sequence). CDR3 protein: CASRARGTSGTYEQYF. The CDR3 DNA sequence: TGTGCCAGTAGGGCCCGTGGGACTAGCGGAACCTACGAGCAGTACTTC. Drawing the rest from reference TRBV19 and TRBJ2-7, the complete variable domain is DGGITQSPKYLFRKEGQNVTLSCEQNLNHDAMYWYRQDPGQGLRLIYYSQIVNDFQKGDIAEGYSVSREKKESFPLTVTSAQKNPTAFYLCASRARGTSGTYEQYFGPGTRLTVT.

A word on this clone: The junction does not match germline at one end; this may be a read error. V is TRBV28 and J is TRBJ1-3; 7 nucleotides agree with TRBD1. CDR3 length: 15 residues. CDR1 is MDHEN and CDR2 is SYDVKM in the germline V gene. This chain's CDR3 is CASSYRGNSGSTIYF. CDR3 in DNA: TGTGCCAGCAGTTACAGGGGCAACTCTGGAAGCACCATATATTTT.

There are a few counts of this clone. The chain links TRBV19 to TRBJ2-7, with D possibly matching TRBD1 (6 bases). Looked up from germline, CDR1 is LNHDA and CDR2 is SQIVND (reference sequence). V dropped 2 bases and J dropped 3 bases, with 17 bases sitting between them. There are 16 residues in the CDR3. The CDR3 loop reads CASSIRAGDLGYEQYF. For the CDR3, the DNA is TGTGCCAGTAGTATAAGGGCAGGGGACCTTGGCTACGAGCAGTACTTC.

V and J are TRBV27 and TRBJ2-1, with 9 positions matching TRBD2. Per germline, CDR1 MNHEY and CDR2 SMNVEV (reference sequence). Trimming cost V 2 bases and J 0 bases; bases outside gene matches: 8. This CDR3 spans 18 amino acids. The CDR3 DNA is TGTGCCAGCAGTTTAAGGGCTAGCGGGATCAGCTCCTACAATGAGCAGTTCTTC. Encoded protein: CASSLRASGISSYNEQFF.

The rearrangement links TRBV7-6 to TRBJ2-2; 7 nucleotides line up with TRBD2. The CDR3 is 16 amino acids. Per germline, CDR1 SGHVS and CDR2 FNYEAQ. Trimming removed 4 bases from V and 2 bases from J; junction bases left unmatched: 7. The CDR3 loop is CASSSVSGINTGELFF. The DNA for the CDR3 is TGTGCCAGCAGCTCCGTCAGCGGGATTAACACCGGGGAGCTGTTTTTT.

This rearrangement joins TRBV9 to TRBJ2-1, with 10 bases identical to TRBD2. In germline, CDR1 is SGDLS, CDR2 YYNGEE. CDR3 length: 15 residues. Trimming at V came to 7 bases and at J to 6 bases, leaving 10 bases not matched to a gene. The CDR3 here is CASAERGGSVNEQFF. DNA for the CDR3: TGTGCCAGCGCCGAGCGGGGGGGCTCCGTCAATGAGCAGTTCTTC. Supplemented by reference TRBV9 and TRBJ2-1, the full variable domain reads DSGVTQTPKHLITATGQRVTLRCSPRSGDLSVYWYQQSLDQGLQFLIQYYNGEERAKGNILERFSAQQFPDLHSELNLSSLELGDSALYFCASAERGGSVNEQFFGPGTRLTVL.

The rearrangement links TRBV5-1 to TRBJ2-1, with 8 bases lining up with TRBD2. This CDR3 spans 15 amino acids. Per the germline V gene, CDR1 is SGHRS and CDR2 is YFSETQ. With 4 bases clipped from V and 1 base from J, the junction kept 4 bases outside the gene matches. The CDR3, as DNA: TGCGCCAGCAGCGCAACTAGCGGATCCTACAATGAGCAGTTCTTC. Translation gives CASSATSGSYNEQFF. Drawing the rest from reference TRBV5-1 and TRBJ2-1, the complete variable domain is KAGVTQTPRYLIKTRGQQVTLSCSPISGHRSVSWYQQTPGQGLQFLFEYFSETQRNKGNFPGRFSGRQFSNSRSEMNVSTLELGDSALYLCASSATSGSYNEQFFGPGTRLTVL.

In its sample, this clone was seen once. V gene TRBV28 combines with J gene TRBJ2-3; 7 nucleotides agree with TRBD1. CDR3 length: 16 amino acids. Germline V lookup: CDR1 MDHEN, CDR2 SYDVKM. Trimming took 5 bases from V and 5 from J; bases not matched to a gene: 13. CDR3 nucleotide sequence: TGTGCCAGCAGTCTCTTCGGGACAGTTACTGGAGATACGCAGTATTTT. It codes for CASSLFGTVTGDTQYF.